This T cell receptor (beta chain) appears in the sequencing data of a study of T cells in localized non-small cell lung cancer. The germline CDR1 and CDR2 sequences are SQVTM and ANQGSEA. This CDR3 spans 13 amino acids. V shed 4 bases, J shed 5 bases, and the junction held 1 base outside the gene matches. Sequencing was performed with immunoSEQ multiplex PCR; in TCRdb, only in-frame clones are kept and a portion is missing. This repertoire shows 70,000 to 95,000 clones, approximately 91% found once; its top ten account for about 4%. This sequence joins TRBV29-1 and TRBJ1-4; TRBD1 agrees at 10 bases. This TCR came from a woman aged 35 to 69 with stage II squamous cell lung carcinoma. Source: PBMCs, taken before any cancer treatment. The DNA for the CDR3 is TGCAGCGTTGGGGACAGGGGAAATGAAAAACTGTTTTTT. It specifies CSVGDRGNEKLFF.